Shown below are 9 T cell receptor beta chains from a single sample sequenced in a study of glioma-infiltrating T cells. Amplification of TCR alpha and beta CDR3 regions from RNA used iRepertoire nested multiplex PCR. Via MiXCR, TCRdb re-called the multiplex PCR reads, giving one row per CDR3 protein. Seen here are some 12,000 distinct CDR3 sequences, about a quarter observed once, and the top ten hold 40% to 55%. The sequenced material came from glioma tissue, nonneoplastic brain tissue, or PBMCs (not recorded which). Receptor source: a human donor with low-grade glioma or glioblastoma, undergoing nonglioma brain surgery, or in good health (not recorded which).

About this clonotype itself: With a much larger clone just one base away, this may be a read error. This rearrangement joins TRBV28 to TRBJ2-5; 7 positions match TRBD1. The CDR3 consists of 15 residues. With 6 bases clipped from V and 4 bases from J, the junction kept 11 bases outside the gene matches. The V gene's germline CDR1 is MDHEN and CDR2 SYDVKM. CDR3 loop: CASRTPGQCLETQYF. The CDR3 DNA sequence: TGTGCCAGCAGAACCCCGGGACAGTGTTTAGAGACCCAGTACTTC. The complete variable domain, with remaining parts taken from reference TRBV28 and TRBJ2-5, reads DVKVTQSSRYLVKRTGEKVFLECVQDMDHENMFWYRQDPGLGLRLIYFSYDVKMKEKGDIPEGYSVSREKKERFSLILESASTNQTSMYLCASRTPGQCLETQYFGPGTRLLVL.

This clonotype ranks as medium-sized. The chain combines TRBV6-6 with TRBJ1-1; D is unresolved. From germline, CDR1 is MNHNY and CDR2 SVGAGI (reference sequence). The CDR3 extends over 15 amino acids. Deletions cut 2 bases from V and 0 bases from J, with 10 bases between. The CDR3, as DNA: TGTGCCAGCAGTTACAGTGTTTCCTTGAACACTGAAGCTTTCTTT. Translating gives CASSYSVSLNTEAFF.

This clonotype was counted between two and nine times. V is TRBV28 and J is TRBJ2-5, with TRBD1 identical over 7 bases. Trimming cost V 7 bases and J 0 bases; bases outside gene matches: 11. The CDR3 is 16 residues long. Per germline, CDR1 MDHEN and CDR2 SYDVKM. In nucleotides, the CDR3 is TGTGCCAGCACCGGAAGTGGGACAGTGTACCAAGAGACCCAGTACTTC. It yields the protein CASTGSGTVYQETQYF. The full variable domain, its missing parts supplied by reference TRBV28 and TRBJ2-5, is DVKVTQSSRYLVKRTGEKVFLECVQDMDHENMFWYRQDPGLGLRLIYFSYDVKMKEKGDIPEGYSVSREKKERFSLILESASTNQTSMYLCASTGSGTVYQETQYFGPGTRLLVL.

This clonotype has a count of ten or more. CDR3 DNA sequence: TGCGCCAGCAGCCAAATCTGGACTAGCGGGAGTGAAGATACGCAGTATTTT. Residues: CASSQIWTSGSEDTQYF. The chain links TRBV4-1 to TRBJ2-3; TRBD2 matches 13 bases. CDR3 length: 17 residues. Germline V gene data show CDR1 as MGHRA and CDR2 as YSYEKL. After removal of 2 bases from V and 5 bases from J, the junction contained 7 bases not matched to a gene.

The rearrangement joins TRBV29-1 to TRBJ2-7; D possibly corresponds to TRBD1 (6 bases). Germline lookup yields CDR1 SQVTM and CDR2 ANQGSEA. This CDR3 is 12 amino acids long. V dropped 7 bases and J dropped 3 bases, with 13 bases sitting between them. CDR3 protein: CSATGTGYEQYF. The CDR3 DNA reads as TGCAGCGCCACAGGGACGGGCTACGAGCAGTACTTC.

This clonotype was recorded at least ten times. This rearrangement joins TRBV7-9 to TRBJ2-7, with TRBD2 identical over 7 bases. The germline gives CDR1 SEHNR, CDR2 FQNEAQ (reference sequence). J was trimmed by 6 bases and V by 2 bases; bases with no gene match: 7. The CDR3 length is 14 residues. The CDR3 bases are TGTGCCAGCAGCTTACTAGCGGCGGCCTCCGAGCAGTACTTC. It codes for CASSLLAAASEQYF.

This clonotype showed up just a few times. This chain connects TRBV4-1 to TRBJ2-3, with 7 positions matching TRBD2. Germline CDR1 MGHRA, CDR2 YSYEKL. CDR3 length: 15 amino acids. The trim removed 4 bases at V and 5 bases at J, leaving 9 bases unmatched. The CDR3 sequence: CASSPGAGEGDTQYF. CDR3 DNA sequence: TGCGCCAGCAGCCCCGGGGCGGGAGAGGGAGATACGCAGTATTTT.

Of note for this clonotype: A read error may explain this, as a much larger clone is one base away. The CDR3 DNA sequence: TGTGCCAGCAGTTATCCCGACGCCTACGAGCAGTACTTC. The encoded protein is CASSYPDAYEQYF. J is TRBJ2-7 and V is TRBV6-2 or TRBV6-3; no firm D call. The CDR3 runs to 13 residues. The V end lost 3 bases, the J end lost 2 bases, and 8 bases lay between the germline ends. Germline assignment: CDR1 MNHEY and CDR2 SVGEGT.

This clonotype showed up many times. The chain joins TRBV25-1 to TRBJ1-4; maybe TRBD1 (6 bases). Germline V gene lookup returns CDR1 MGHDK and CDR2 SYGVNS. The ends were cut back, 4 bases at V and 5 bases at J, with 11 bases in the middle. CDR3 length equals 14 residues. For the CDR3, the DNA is TGTGCCAGCAGTGGAGGGGGGGGAAATGAAAAACTGTTTTTT. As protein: CASSGGGGNEKLFF.